Listed below are T cell receptor beta chains from one sample, sequenced in a study of blood T cell repertoires in COVID-19. Only in-frame clones appear in the TCRdb table, and some are missing; sequencing was by immunoSEQ multiplex PCR. The profile covers over 200,000 clones, with nearly 90% appearing a single time and about an eighth taken by the ten largest. The sample was peripheral blood. These receptors were obtained from a woman aged 18-35 years who had recovered from COVID-19. Both conserved end residues are part of each CDR3. Fields, in order: CDR3 DNA, CDR3 protein, V gene, clone size, D gene, J gene. D genes are given only for firm matches. Size is stated for part of the rows, as once, few or many counts, or as a class when the clone is expanded.

TGTGCCAGCAATCCGGTAGGCGGGAGTCCGAACACCGGGGAGCTGTTTTTT,CASNPVGGSPNTGELFF,TRBV7-9,-,TRBD2,TRBJ2-2
TGTGCCAGTAGTATTGGAGATGGCTACACCTTC,CASSIGDGYTF,TRBV19,once,-,TRBJ1-2
TGTGCCAGCAGAACTTCGGGACAGTACACCGGGGAGCTGTTTTTT,CASRTSGQYTGELFF,TRBV7-8,-,TRBD1,TRBJ2-2
TGTGCCAGCAGCTTACCAGGGTTAAACGAGCAGTACTTC,CASSLPGLNEQYF,TRBV7-2,-,-,TRBJ2-7
TGTGCCAGCAGTTCTCCCGGGACTAGCGGGATTAAGGAGCAGTACTTC,CASSSPGTSGIKEQYF,TRBV6-2/TRBV6-3,-,TRBD2,TRBJ2-7
TGCGCCAGCAGCCATCCTCAAGGGAGATTTCTTCACGAGCAGTACTTC,CASSHPQGRFLHEQYF,TRBV4-1,-,-,TRBJ2-7
TGTGCCAGCGGGGGCCATAGCAATCAGCCCCAGCATTTT,CASGGHSNQPQHF,TRBV6-5,-,-,TRBJ1-5
TGTGCCAGCAGCTTAGACCGGGGACAGGGGGCATCGGTGAATGAGCAGTTCTTC,CASSLDRGQGASVNEQFF,TRBV13,-,TRBD1,TRBJ2-1
TGTGCCAGCAGCTTATACACCCGCAATCAGCCCCAGCATTTT,CASSLYTRNQPQHF,TRBV7-2,-,-,TRBJ1-5
TGTGCCAGCAGTCCTACACAGGATACTGAAGCTTTCTTT,CASSPTQDTEAFF,TRBV6-5,-,-,TRBJ1-1
TGCGCCAGCAGCCCCAACTACGAGCAGTACTTC,CASSPNYEQYF,TRBV10-2,-,-,TRBJ2-7
TGTGCCAGCAGCGGCGAGGGCGGGAGAACAGATACGCAGTATTTT,CASSGEGGRTDTQYF,TRBV9,-,TRBD2,TRBJ2-3
TGTGCCATCAGTGATAGCGGATACAATGAGCAGTACTTC,CAISDSGYNEQYF,TRBV10-3,-,-,TRBJ2-7
TGTGCCAGCAAAACAGGAAAACCGAACACTGAAGCTTTCTTT,CASKTGKPNTEAFF,TRBV27,-,-,TRBJ1-1
TGTGCCAGCAGGTTACGGGACAGGGTCAACGTCCTGACTTTC,CASRLRDRVNVLTF,TRBV6-5,-,TRBD1,TRBJ2-6
TGTGCCAGCAGCCCCTCTGGCTCCGCCTACGAGCAGTACTTC,CASSPSGSAYEQYF,TRBV5-4,-,-,TRBJ2-7
TGTGCCAGCAGTGTACTAGCGGGAGGCTACGAGCAGTACTTC,CASSVLAGGYEQYF,TRBV2,-,TRBD2,TRBJ2-7
TGCGCCAGCAGCCAAGTGGTGTGGTCCGCGACAGATACGCAGTATTTT,CASSQVVWSATDTQYF,TRBV4-1,-,-,TRBJ2-3
TGTGCCAGTAGTATAGGACTAGCGGGAGCGGGTGAGCAGTTCTTC,CASSIGLAGAGEQFF,TRBV19,-,TRBD2,TRBJ2-1
TGTGCCAGCAGTCAACAGGCTGACTATGGCTACACCTTC,CASSQQADYGYTF,TRBV6-6,few,-,TRBJ1-2
TGTGCCTGGAGTTCAGAGGGCTACGAGCAGTACTTC,CAWSSEGYEQYF,TRBV30,-,-,TRBJ2-7
TGCGCCAGCAGCTTGTCCGCGAACACCGGGGAGCTGTTTTTT,CASSLSANTGELFF,TRBV5-1,-,-,TRBJ2-2
TGCGCCAGCAGTCAATACACAGACCCGACTAGCCGGGAGCAGTTCTTC,CASSQYTDPTSREQFF,TRBV23-1,-,TRBD2,TRBJ2-1
TGTGCCAGCAGTTTAAGCGGGGGAGGCACTGAAGCTTTCTTT,CASSLSGGGTEAFF,TRBV27,-,-,TRBJ1-1
TGTGCCAGCAGCGAAAGGACAGGGGATGGAAACACCATATATTTT,CASSERTGDGNTIYF,TRBV7-7,once,TRBD1,TRBJ1-3
TGTGCCAGCTCATCGGCAGGGGGTCAGCCCCAGCATTTT,CASSSAGGQPQHF,TRBV18,-,TRBD1,TRBJ1-5
TGTGCCAGCAGCGTAACTAGCGGGAGCGGAAGCACAGATACGCAGTATTTT,CASSVTSGSGSTDTQYF,TRBV9,-,TRBD2,TRBJ2-3
TGTGCCAGCAGCTCGACTAGCGGGAGGGCCAATGAGCAGTTCTTC,CASSSTSGRANEQFF,TRBV5-4,-,TRBD2,TRBJ2-1
TGTGCCAGCGAAATTGGGACAGATGGCTACACCTTC,CASEIGTDGYTF,TRBV12-3/TRBV12-4,-,TRBD1,TRBJ1-2
TGCGCCAGCAGCCATCCGCCCGGGTCGTCTGGAAACACCATATATTTT,CASSHPPGSSGNTIYF,TRBV4-1,-,-,TRBJ1-3
TGTGCCAGCAGCCACTCCGGGGGTGGGGGTCGGACCCAGTACTTC,CASSHSGGGGRTQYF,TRBV3-1/TRBV3-2,-,-,TRBJ2-5
TGTGCCAGCAGCTTACCATCCTCCGGTAGCGGAGAGACCCAGTACTTC,CASSLPSSGSGETQYF,TRBV7-6,-,-,TRBJ2-5
TGTGCCAGCAGCGTAGCCCTCGACAACCCTTTAGAAGCTTTCTTT,CASSVALDNPLEAFF,TRBV9,-,-,TRBJ1-1
TGTGCCAGCAGTTACTCTGGACAGAGTGCCTACGAGCAGTACTTC,CASSYSGQSAYEQYF,TRBV6-5,once,-,TRBJ2-7
TGTGCCAGCATGAGACAGGGGGTAGATGGCTACACCTTC,CASMRQGVDGYTF,TRBV6-5,-,TRBD1,TRBJ1-2
TGTGCCAGCAGCCAATCCGGACAGGGGTATAATTCACCCCTCCACTTT,CASSQSGQGYNSPLHF,TRBV16,-,TRBD1,TRBJ1-6
TGTGCCAGCAGCTTTGATGGGGGCTCGCCTTTCTTT,CASSFDGGSPFF,TRBV7-9,-,-,TRBJ1-1
TGTGCCAGCCCCCACTCCAAGGGGACTGGAAACACCATATATTTT,CASPHSKGTGNTIYF,TRBV18,-,-,TRBJ1-3
TGTGCCAGCAGCAGCCGGACAGGCTTCTCCTATGGCTACACCTTC,CASSSRTGFSYGYTF,TRBV9,-,TRBD1,TRBJ1-2
TGTGCCAGCAGCTTTTGGGGACTAAACACCGGGGAGCTGTTTTTT,CASSFWGLNTGELFF,TRBV5-8,-,TRBD2,TRBJ2-2
TGTGCCATCAGTGAGTTTTTGCCAGGCCGGGGTTTAGATACGCAGTATTTT,CAISEFLPGRGLDTQYF,TRBV10-3,-,-,TRBJ2-3
TGTGCCAGCAGTTACTCTCGGGACAGCCAAGAGACCCAGTACTTC,CASSYSRDSQETQYF,TRBV6-5,once,TRBD1,TRBJ2-5
TGTGCCAGCAGCTTCTTGAGTGAGCAGTTCTTC,CASSFLSEQFF,TRBV11-2,once,-,TRBJ2-1
TGTGCCAGCACCCAGGGCAGCGGGGGCACTGAAGCTTTCTTT,CASTQGSGGTEAFF,TRBV27,-,-,TRBJ1-1
TGTGCCACCAGCAGAGGGGTGACGGGAGAGACCCAGTACTTC,CATSRGVTGETQYF,TRBV15,-,-,TRBJ2-5
TGTGCCAGCAGCTTAGCCAGGGATAATTCACCCCTCCACTTT,CASSLARDNSPLHF,TRBV7-9,-,-,TRBJ1-6
TGTGCCAGCAGCCAAGATTACCCCGGGACAGGGATGTATGGCTACACCTTC,CASSQDYPGTGMYGYTF,TRBV3-1/TRBV3-2,-,TRBD1,TRBJ1-2
TGTGCCAGCCCGGGAGGGCCAGGACACGAGCAGTACTTC,CASPGGPGHEQYF,TRBV12-3/TRBV12-4,-,TRBD2,TRBJ2-7
TGTGCCAGCAGCTTGGGGGCGCCAGATACGCAGTATTTT,CASSLGAPDTQYF,TRBV5-4,-,-,TRBJ2-3